A single sample is the source of the 10 T cell receptor beta chains below, sequenced in a study of shared clonotypes between healthy human individuals. Assay used: immunoSEQ multiplex PCR; TCRdb lists only in-frame clones, some missing. The sample consists of under 1 million clones, 92% of them appearing once. CD45RO-negative, CCR7-positively selected cells formed the naive CD8 fraction, excluding terminally differentiated effector memory CD45RA+ cells. The specimen sequenced was naive CD8+ T cells sorted from blood. The receptors were gathered from a man aged 25-45 years in good health.

This clone was found once. The J gene is TRBJ2-3, the V gene TRBV4-1, with D perhaps given as TRBD1 or TRBD2 (5 bases each). Trimming stripped 4 bases from V and 3 bases from J, with 17 bases between. The CDR3 length is 16 residues. Germline assignment: CDR1 MGHRA and CDR2 YSYEKL. CDR3 sequence reads: CASSLPGAGGTDTQYF. The DNA of the CDR3 is TGCGCCAGCAGCCTCCCCGGGGCAGGAGGTACAGATACGCAGTATTTT.

As concerns this clone: The junction does not match germline at one end; this may be a read error. The rearrangement links TRBV2 to TRBJ2-3; D might be TRBD1 or TRBD2, each matching 6 bases. There are 12 residues in the CDR3. Germline lookup yields CDR1 SNHLY and CDR2 FYNNEI. CDR3 sequence reads: CAVRGLADTQYF. The CDR3 DNA reads as TGCGCCGTACGGGGGCTGGCAGATACGCAGTATTTT.

The chain has TRBV6-1 and TRBJ2-7; D perhaps matches TRBD2 (5 bases). Germline V gene data show CDR1 as MNHNS and CDR2 as SASEGT. There are 16 residues in the CDR3. The V end was cut by 3 bases, the J end by 3 bases, with 18 bases between. CDR3 in DNA: TGTGCCAGCAGTGAGACGTCCTACGGGAACGGCTACGAGCAGTACTTC. Encoded protein: CASSETSYGNGYEQYF.

The rearrangement joins TRBV11-2 to TRBJ2-3; the D is unclear. V shed 2 bases and J shed 4 bases, with 4 bases lying between them. The V gene's germline CDR1 is SGHAT and CDR2 FQNNGV. CDR3 length: 12 residues. The CDR3 DNA reads TGTGCCAGCAGCTTACCTGCAGATACGCAGTATTTT. It encodes CASSLPADTQYF.

This chain joins TRBV18 and TRBJ2-1; TRBD2 matches 12 bases. This CDR3 contains 16 residues. Germline V lookup: CDR1 KGHSH, CDR2 LQKENI. Trimming at V came to 6 bases and at J to 7 bases, leaving 10 bases not matched to a gene. The CDR3 here is CASSARTSGKINEQFF. For the CDR3, the DNA is TGTGCCAGCTCCGCCAGGACTAGCGGGAAAATAAATGAGCAGTTCTTC.

This chain joins TRBV6-5 and TRBJ2-3; 10 bases match TRBD2. Germline trimming cut 7 bases from V and 0 bases from J; bases unmatched to any gene: 4. CDR3 length: 15 amino acids. Germline CDR1 is MNHEY and CDR2 is SVGAGI. The CDR3 is CASKPSGGSTDTQYF. The CDR3 DNA sequence: TGTGCCAGCAAGCCTAGCGGGGGTAGCACAGATACGCAGTATTTT.

The chain is built from TRBV7-2 and TRBJ2-7; D is uncertain. Germline assignment: CDR1 SGHTA and CDR2 FQGNSA. V shed 3 bases and J shed 2 bases, with 11 bases lying between them. This CDR3 has 14 amino acids. In DNA, the CDR3 is TGTGCCAGCAGCTTGGCGACGTCCGCCTACGAGCAGTACTTC. It specifies CASSLATSAYEQYF.

This CDR3 reads CASSLGQGFLSYEQYF. In DNA, the CDR3 is TGTGCCAGCAGCTTGGGACAGGGTTTCCTCTCCTACGAGCAGTACTTC. The rearrangement uses TRBV7-9 and TRBJ2-7; 9 bases align to TRBD1. V lost 3 bases, J lost 0 bases, and 6 bases stayed unmatched. CDR1 and CDR2 from the germline V gene are SEHNR and FQNEAQ (reference sequence). The length of the CDR3 is 16 residues.

This chain connects TRBV7-9 to TRBJ2-2; TRBD2 agrees at 9 bases. The ends lost 5 bases at V and 8 bases at J; junction bases unmatched: 3. The CDR3 covers 13 residues. The germline gives CDR1 SEHNR, CDR2 FQNEAQ (reference sequence). The CDR3 region has the DNA TGTGCCAGCAGCCCTAGCGGGACTGGGGAGCTGTTTTTT. This codes for CASSPSGTGELFF. Using reference TRBV7-9 and TRBJ2-2 for the parts outside the CDR3, the full variable domain is DTGVSQNPRHKITKRGQNVTFRCDPISEHNRLYWYRQTLGQGPEFLTYFQNEAQLEKSRLLSDRFSAERPKGSFSTLEIQRTEQGDSAMYLCASSPSGTGELFFGEGSRLTVL.

The chain is built from TRBV5-1 and TRBJ1-1; D remains ambiguous. Germline lookup yields CDR1 SGHRS and CDR2 YFSETQ. V was trimmed by 2 bases and J by 0 bases, leaving 8 bases between them. There are 14 residues in the CDR3. This CDR3 is CASSFGELNTEAFF. In DNA, the CDR3 is TGCGCCAGCAGCTTTGGGGAGCTGAACACTGAAGCTTTCTTT.